The rows below give T cell receptor beta chains drawn from one sample of a study of T cell responses to AZD1222 COVID-19 vaccine. Assay: immunoSEQ multiplex PCR; the TCRdb copy retains only in-frame clones and omits some. The data contain more than 110,000 clones, roughly 90% of them singletons. Sample: peripheral blood, taken 28 days after the second AZD1222 dose. These receptors came from an adult who received the AZD1222 COVID-19 vaccine. CDR3s include the opening cysteine and the closing phenylalanine or tryptophan. Each record gives: clone size, D gene, J gene, CDR3 length, V gene, CDR3 DNA, CDR3 protein. D genes are given only for firm matches. Size values are once, few and many counts, or a class for expanded clones, and some rows have none.

. | . | TRBJ2-7 | 13 | TRBV4-1 | TGCGCCAGCAGCCAAGATACCTACTACGAGCAGTACTTC | CASSQDTYYEQYF
. | . | TRBJ1-5 | 16 | TRBV15 | TGTGCCACCAGCAGAGGGGGTGGAAGGAGCAATCAGCCCCAGCATTTT | CATSRGGGRSNQPQHF
. | . | TRBJ1-2 | 15 | TRBV27 | TGTGCCAGCACCCTCTTGGGCGGGACGGGAGATGGCTACACCTTC | CASTLLGGTGDGYTF
few | TRBD1 | TRBJ2-7 | 15 | TRBV6-5 | TGTGCCAGCAGTTACTACAGGGGAATAGGATACGAGCAGTACTTC | CASSYYRGIGYEQYF
once | . | TRBJ1-6 | 16 | TRBV27 | TGTGCCAGCAGTTATAGGGGGAGCTCCTATAATTCACCCCTCCACTTT | CASSYRGSSYNSPLHF
. | . | TRBJ2-7 | 14 | TRBV5-1 | TGCGCCAGCAGCATGGGCCTTATCATCGCCGAGCAGTACTTC | CASSMGLIIAEQYF
. | . | TRBJ1-5 | 14 | TRBV6-1 | TGTGCCAGCAGTTTGGGGCAGGGCGAACGGCCCCAGCATTTT | CASSLGQGERPQHF
. | TRBD1 | TRBJ1-2 | 16 | TRBV19 | TGTGCCAGTAGTGCGTACCGGGACAGAGCCTACTATGGCTACACCTTC | CASSAYRDRAYYGYTF
. | TRBD1 | TRBJ1-2 | 19 | TRBV19 | TGTGCCAGTAGTATAGAAATCCGGGACAGGCGACCGGCTAACTATGGCTACACCTTC | CASSIEIRDRRPANYGYTF
. | TRBD1 | TRBJ2-2 | 20 | TRBV5-1 | TGCGCCAGCAGCTTGGCCAGTAAAGGAGTGGGACAGGAAAACACCGGGGAGCTGTTTTTT | CASSLASKGVGQENTGELFF
. | . | TRBJ2-3 | 15 | TRBV11-2 | TGTGCCAGCAGCTTAGCGCGGAGCAGCACAGATACGCAGTATTTT | CASSLARSSTDTQYF
. | TRBD1 | TRBJ1-4 | 15 | TRBV2 | TGTGCCAGCGCGGGACAGAGTGCAACTAATGAAAAACTGTTTTTT | CASAGQSATNEKLFF
. | . | TRBJ1-3 | 15 | TRBV3-1/TRBV3-2 | TGTGCCAGCAGCCTAGAGGGGGGGCCCGGAAACACCATATATTTT | CASSLEGGPGNTIYF
. | . | TRBJ1-2 | 15 | TRBV27 | TGTGCCAGCAGTTCCGAAACCACAGGGCGGCGTGGCTACACCTTC | CASSSETTGRRGYTF
. | . | TRBJ2-1 | 15 | TRBV21-1 | TGTGCCAGCAGCAAAGCGCTGGCCGATTACAATGAGCAGTTCTTC | CASSKALADYNEQFF
. | . | TRBJ2-7 | 16 | TRBV7-9 | TGTGCCAGCAGCTTAGCCCTCGGTACCCCTCTCGACGAGCAGTACTTC | CASSLALGTPLDEQYF
. | TRBD2 | TRBJ2-1 | 13 | TRBV18 | TGTGCCAGCTCACGAACTAGCGGAAATGAGCAGTTCTTC | CASSRTSGNEQFF
. | TRBD2 | TRBJ2-4 | 15 | TRBV19 | TGTGCCAGTAGTATTGGCGGGAGTACCAAAAACATTCAGTACTTC | CASSIGGSTKNIQYF
. | . | TRBJ2-1 | 15 | TRBV7-9 | TGTGCCAGCAGCTTCTCTGGTTTGGGGTTGTATGAGCAGTTCTTC | CASSFSGLGLYEQFF
. | TRBD2 | TRBJ2-1 | 19 | TRBV18 | TGTGCCAGCTCCTCGTCGAGGGTCACTAGCGGGATCTACTACAATGAGCAGTTCTTC | CASSSSRVTSGIYYNEQFF
. | TRBD1 | TRBJ1-1 | 17 | TRBV27 | TGTGCCAGCAGTACAACCGGGACAGGGGGAATGAACACTGAAGCTTTCTTT | CASSTTGTGGMNTEAFF
. | TRBD1 | TRBJ1-2 | 13 | TRBV11-2 | TGTGCCAGCAGCCCGGGGACAGGCTATGGCTACACCTTC | CASSPGTGYGYTF
. | TRBD1 | TRBJ2-2 | 14 | TRBV28 | TGTGCCAGCAGTTCCGGACAGGGAACCGGGGAGCTGTTTTTT | CASSSGQGTGELFF
. | TRBD1 | TRBJ1-4 | 17 | TRBV3-1/TRBV3-2 | TGTGCCAGCAGCCAATCCCCCCTGGACAGGGCGGCTGAAAAACTGTTTTTT | CASSQSPLDRAAEKLFF
. | TRBD2 | TRBJ2-7 | 20 | TRBV27 | TGTGCCAGCAGTTTATTCGAACCAAGATCTGGACTAGCGGGTCACCACGAGCAGTACTTC | CASSLFEPRSGLAGHHEQYF
. | . | TRBJ1-2 | 13 | TRBV5-4 | TGTGCCAGCACCAAAGGCGAGGTAGATGGCTACACCTTC | CASTKGEVDGYTF
. | . | TRBJ1-1 | 17 | TRBV27 | TGTGCCAGCAGTTTATGGGGCAACAGCGTTGGGAACACTGAAGCTTTCTTT | CASSLWGNSVGNTEAFF
. | TRBD1 | TRBJ1-2 | 15 | TRBV5-8 | TGTGCCAGCAGCTTGCCCACTGACAGGGGCTATGGCTACACCTTC | CASSLPTDRGYGYTF
. | TRBD1 | TRBJ1-6 | 15 | TRBV7-9 | TGTGCCAGCAGAGGGACAGGGGTTTTGGATTCACCCCTCCACTTT | CASRGTGVLDSPLHF
. | . | TRBJ1-3 | 15 | TRBV19 | TGTGCCAGTAGTATCAATTATATGTCTGGAAACACCATATATTTT | CASSINYMSGNTIYF
. | . | TRBJ1-1 | 11 | TRBV20-1 | TGCAGTGCTAAACTTCTGACTGAAGCTTTCTTT | CSAKLLTEAFF
. | . | TRBJ2-2 | 19 | TRBV21-1 | TGTGCCAGCAGCAAAGGCTTAGGGCCCTTTAAGCGGACTCCCGGGGAGCTGTTTTTT | CASSKGLGPFKRTPGELFF
. | . | TRBJ2-5 | 15 | TRBV10-2 | TGCGCCAGCAGTGGGGGGCCCGGGGCCAGGGAGACCCAGTACTTC | CASSGGPGARETQYF
. | TRBD1 | TRBJ1-4 | 18 | TRBV30 | TGTGCCTGGAGCGAAGGCCCCTGGACAGGGGAAAAACGCGAAAAACTGTTTTTT | CAWSEGPWTGEKREKLFF
. | . | TRBJ2-7 | 14 | TRBV19 | TGTGCCAGTAGAGGCAGGGGGGGATCCTACGAGCAGTACTTC | CASRGRGGSYEQYF
. | . | TRBJ2-7 | 17 | TRBV3-1/TRBV3-2 | TGTGCCAGCAGCCAAGATGGGTGGACGTCAAGCTCCTACGAGCAGTACTTC | CASSQDGWTSSSYEQYF
. | . | TRBJ1-2 | 15 | TRBV11-2 | TGTGCCAGCAGCTTAGTCAGGACGTATAACTATGGCTACACCTTC | CASSLVRTYNYGYTF
. | . | TRBJ2-7 | 13 | TRBV10-3 | TGTGCCATCTTCAACGGACTCTCCTACGAGCAGTACTTC | CAIFNGLSYEQYF
. | . | TRBJ1-5 | 14 | TRBV28 | TGTGCCAGCAGTTTATCAGGGAAGGGTCAGCCCCAGCATTTT | CASSLSGKGQPQHF
. | . | TRBJ1-1 | 15 | TRBV18 | TGTGCCAGCTCACCAAACCCGTCCTGGGGCACTGAAGCTTTCTTT | CASSPNPSWGTEAFF
. | . | TRBJ1-4 | 14 | TRBV19 | TGTGCCAGTAGTATAGTGGGACTGAATGAAAAACTGTTTTTT | CASSIVGLNEKLFF
. | . | TRBJ2-1 | 13 | TRBV27 | TGTGCCAGTCGGGAGTTGGGAGAGAATGAGCAGTTCTTC | CASRELGENEQFF
few | TRBD1 | TRBJ1-5 | 15 | TRBV11-2 | TGTGCCAGCAGCGAATCCGGGACAGGGTTTCAGCCCCAGCATTTT | CASSESGTGFQPQHF
. | TRBD2 | TRBJ2-1 | 15 | TRBV27 | TGTGCCAGCAGTTTAATTAGCGGGAGTAGCCATGAGCAGTTCTTC | CASSLISGSSHEQFF